This TCR beta chain was observed in a study of beta chain features in type 1 diabetes (dated by TCRdb to the late 2010s). A note on the overall study: No differences in mean age, gender distribution, total cell number or subset yield were found between patients and healthy donors. Regulatory and stem cell-like memory subsets were isolated from only 8 patients and about eight healthy donors, whereas naive and central memory subsets came from all 28 donors. The study compared TCRB repertoires of sorted circulating CD4+ T cell subsets between recently diagnosed type 1 diabetes patients and matched healthy donors. A total of some 110 million sorted cells were examined across all samples, and a strong correlation was observed between cell number per subset and RNA yield. On the study overall, not on this receptor specifically: Fewer insertions and more nucleotide deletions at VDJ recombination sites were observed in patients with type 1 diabetes, implying thymic rearrangement abnormalities. Naive, central memory and regulatory TCRB repertoires appeared more similar among patients than among healthy donors. Type 1 diabetes patients showed a moderate but significant shortening of TCRB CDR3 length in all four CD4+ subsets. Shorter templates might have been favored by PCR, but patient and control samples were amplified and corrected together, so both groups would have been affected equally by any skew. Sequencing cDNA rather than genomic DNA could over-represent highly expressing activated cells, although activation and CD3 levels did not differ between groups. HLA sub-analyses involved small numbers of individuals, so any influence of HLA type on TCRB rearrangement remained unresolved.

The High Capacity cDNA Reverse Transcription Kit was used to reverse transcribe all of the isolated RNA, meaning that expressed TCRB transcripts were what got sequenced. Naive, central memory and regulatory T cell samples underwent deep immunoSEQ sequencing, averaging around 3.7 million total reads per sample. Sorted cells were lysed in RLT buffer and RNA was extracted with DNase-treated RNeasy Micro or Mini kits, depending on cell number. To prevent cross-contamination, every cell subset was processed on its own, while patient and healthy donor samples were processed together. TCRB sequences were amplified from cDNA with the immunoSEQ multiplex PCR, producing 87-bp fragments spanning the CDR3 region. Sequencing of the amplicons was done on the Illumina HiSeq platform. Regarding the original processing steps: Synthetic template baselines were used to correct PCR bias computationally, reads within Hamming distance 2 were collapsed, and singletons that could not be merged were discarded. Reads were aligned against IMGT so that V, D and J genes, CDR3 length and insertions or deletions at six rearrangement sites could be assigned. Within each subset, clonotype counts were normalized to sorted cell number, after which true diversity and Gini coefficients were computed with the tcR R package. The overlap coefficient, calculated on TCRB nucleotide sequences, was used to quantify repertoire sharing. The table comes from immuneACCESS by way of TCRdb, which keeps in-frame sequences with V and J called. Part of the clones is missing from these tables; in studies checked, under half for an unresolved V gene and the rest for unknown reasons. The V and J calls and clone size were taken over from that table, and D and trimming were inferred from the DNA. This sample has nearly 350,000 clones in its table, and around 9.7% of those were observed once. Of the sample, approximately 1% is held by the ten largest clones.

Comment on this clone: The antigen it recognizes is unknown. Per-base quality was not reported, and no clone a single base away is much larger than it.

Each donor gave one peripheral blood draw, averaging approximately 0.12 L, which was collected into heparinised tubes. Using a panel that included CD45RO, CCR7, CD25, CD127, CD95 and CD27, naive, central memory, regulatory and stem cell-like memory CD4+ T cells were sorted on a BD FACSAria II. All sorted populations exceeded 95% purity. Right away, PBMCs were isolated by Lymphoprep density gradient centrifugation and were stained directly, with no culture step. Samples were stained and sorted in pairs, with one healthy donor and one patient per experiment, so that batch effects were minimized. Trimming at the junction amounts to 3 bases on V and 8 bases on J, and the germline ends lie 20 bases apart. The CDR3 runs 15 amino acids, cysteine and phenylalanine included. Solely the CDR3 DNA is kept, with 45 bases framed from the first base. Via the germline V gene (reference sequence), CDR1 is SGHNT and CDR2 YYREEE.

The clonotype originates from a man between 25 and 39 years old with type 1 diabetes. Sequenced sample: central memory CD4+ T cells from blood. This receptor chain uses TRBV5-4 and TRBJ1-2, with a tentative D gene TRBD1 over 6 matching bases. The nucleotide sequence reads TGTGCCAGCAGCTCGTACAGGGCCCCCCAGGGGGGCTACACCTTC. It translates as CASSSYRAPQGGYTF.